The entry below gives a single T cell receptor (beta chain) sequence along with its context. These data originate in a study of cytomegalovirus exposure and HLA in healthy donors. The CDR3 length is 16 residues. Between the trimmed V and J ends, which lost 6 bases and 2 bases, there was a span of 20 bases. Per the germline V gene, CDR1 is MNHEY and CDR2 is SMNVEV (reference sequence). The PCR had 60 Vbeta and 13 Jbeta primers. Sequenced by immunoSEQ multiplex PCR; TCRdb stores in-frame clones only, minus some. The repertoire holds more than 80,000 clones, with about four fifths as singletons. This receptor was identified in a female donor in good health and CMV-seropositive. This chain joins TRBV27 and TRBJ2-7, with D possibly TRBD1 on 6 matching bases. Sequencing was done on a sample of PBMCs. The CDR3 loop is CASRAGRVGGPYEQYF. The CDR3 DNA follows: TGTGCCAGCAGAGCCGGGCGGGTTGGGGGCCCCTACGAGCAGTACTTC.